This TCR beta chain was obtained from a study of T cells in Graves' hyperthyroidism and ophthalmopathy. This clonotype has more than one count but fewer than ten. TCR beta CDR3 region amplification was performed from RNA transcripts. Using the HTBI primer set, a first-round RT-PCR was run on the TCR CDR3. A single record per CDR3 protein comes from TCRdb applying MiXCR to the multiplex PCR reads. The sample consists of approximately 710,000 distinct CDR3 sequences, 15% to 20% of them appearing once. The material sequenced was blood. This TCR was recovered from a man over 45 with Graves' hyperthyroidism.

CDR3 loop: CASSSRYQGTDTQYF. DNA of the CDR3: TGTGCCAGCAGTTCCCGCTACCAGGGGACAGATACGCAGTATTTT. This rearrangement joins TRBV28 to TRBJ2-3; TRBD1 is a possible D gene (6 bases). This CDR3 spans 15 amino acids. V was shortened by 4 bases and J by 3 bases, with 14 bases between the two germline ends. From germline, CDR1 is MDHEN and CDR2 SYDVKM.